Reported below is one T cell receptor beta chain. Antigen specificity is unknown. PCR amplification relied on 60 Vbeta primers (plus 13 Jbeta primers). Produced via immunoSEQ multiplex PCR; TCRdb's table is partial and in-frame only. Of roughly 100,000 clones in the sample, over 65% are singletons; the top ten hold 10%. These data are taken from a study of cytomegalovirus exposure and HLA in healthy donors. Whole-study results and caveats: Later analysis identified several of the most significant clusters that appeared linked to common viral pathogens. Among immune exposure information, only CMV serostatus was available.

From germline, CDR1 is SGHTA and CDR2 FQGNSA. The ends were cut back, 1 base at V and 9 bases at J, with 15 bases in the middle. This CDR3 has 15 residues. The rearrangement joins TRBV7-2 to TRBJ1-4, with a tentative D call TRBD1 (5 bases). This TCR derives from a human donor in good health. The sequencing input was PBMCs. For the CDR3, the DNA is TGTGCCAGCAGCTTAGGTCCGGTCAGGGCCCAAAAACTGTTTTTT. Its protein product is CASSLGPVRAQKLFF.